One sample yielded the 5 T cell receptor beta chains listed below, sequenced in a study of blood T cells in healthy people across ages. The authors ran a second PCR of 7 to 11 cycles using a sample-barcoded 5' primer and a J-beta primer mix. TCRdb processed the 5' RACE reads anew with MiXCR; each CDR3 protein has one entry. The data show about 760,000 distinct CDR3 sequences, just over 55% seen once. The specimen was blood. Every receptor here comes from a man between 35 and 55 years old in good health.

This chain links TRBV15 with TRBJ2-2, with D perhaps matching TRBD2 (5 bases). Trimming took off 3 bases at V and 4 bases at J, with 15 bases between the two ends. This CDR3 spans 16 amino acids. Germline CDR1 and CDR2: LNHNV and YYDKDF (reference sequence). CDR3 in amino acids: CATSSSTGTTTGELFF. The CDR3 nucleotides are TGTGCCACCAGCAGCTCAACGGGAACGACCACCGGGGAGCTGTTTTTT.

J is TRBJ1-5 and V is TRBV13; D call uncertain. The CDR3 is 12 residues long. Germline CDR1 reads PRHDT; CDR2 reads FYEKMQ (reference sequence). Trimming cost V 6 bases and J 7 bases, with 10 bases left between them. CDR3 nucleotide sequence: TGTGCCAGCAGGATCGGCGGACAGCCCCAGCATTTT. Residues: CASRIGGQPQHF.

This clonotype was counted between two and nine times. The chain recombines TRBV9 with TRBJ1-4; unclear D gene. Germline loops: CDR1 SGDLS, CDR2 YYNGEE. This CDR3 has 16 residues. V gave up 4 bases and J gave up 0 bases, with 13 bases separating them. Written as DNA, the CDR3 is TGTGCCAGCAGCCCCGGAGGATGGGCAACTAATGAAAAACTGTTTTTT. It translates to CASSPGGWATNEKLFF.

The J gene is TRBJ2-7, the V gene TRBV18; D possibly matches TRBD1 or TRBD2 (5 bases each). Trimming stripped 3 bases from V and 0 bases from J, with 15 bases between. The CDR3 contains 16 residues. Germline assignment: CDR1 KGHSH and CDR2 LQKENI. Here the CDR3 reads CASSPLGDASSYEQYF. The DNA for the CDR3 is TGTGCCAGCTCACCGCTCGGGGACGCGAGCTCCTACGAGCAGTACTTC. The full variable domain, with the rest looked up from reference TRBV18 and TRBJ2-7, is NAGVMQNPRHLVRRRGQEARLRCSPMKGHSHVYWYRQLPEEGLKFMVYLQKENIIDESGMPKERFSAEFPKEGPSILRIQQVVRGDSAAYFCASSPLGDASSYEQYFGPGTRLTVT.

The chain has TRBV14 and TRBJ2-1; D not resolved. Germline values: CDR1 SGHDN, CDR2 FVKESK. V lost 3 bases, J lost 3 bases, and 6 bases lay in between. CDR3 length: 13 amino acids. The CDR3 reads CASSHTDYNEQFF. CDR3 in DNA: TGTGCCAGCAGCCACACGGACTACAATGAGCAGTTCTTC.